Listed below are T cell receptor beta chains from one sample, sequenced in a study of OX40 agonist ivuxolimab in advanced cancers. The assay was immunoSEQ multiplex PCR, and TCRdb's table has in-frame clones only and misses some. The top ten clones hold about 1.5% of a sample with tens of thousands of clones, 83% of them seen once. Sequenced here: CD4+ or CD8+ T cells sorted from blood, sampled in a trial of the OX40 agonist ivuxolimab. These receptors originate from an adult with an advanced solid tumor such as melanoma, head and neck, liver or kidney cancer. Each CDR3 is given with its conserved first and last residue. The order of the fields is J gene, clone size, V gene, D gene, CDR3 DNA, CDR3 protein. D genes are given only for firm matches. Only part of the rows carry a size: once, few, many, or a class if the clone is expanded.

>TRBJ1-6|-|TRBV6-1|TRBD1
TGTGCCAGCAGTGAAAGAGTCCCGGGACAGGGTTCACCCCTCCACTTT
CASSERVPGQGSPLHF
>TRBJ1-2|few|TRBV9|-
TGTGCCAGCAGCGTAGGTACTAACTATGGCTACACCTTC
CASSVGTNYGYTF
>TRBJ2-3|once|TRBV10-1|-
TGCGCCAGCAGTGAGTCCCCGGGGTCAGATACGCAGTATTTT
CASSESPGSDTQYF
>TRBJ1-6|-|TRBV18|-
TGTGCCAGCTCACTCTCAGACCAGCCTGATTCACCCCTCCACTTT
CASSLSDQPDSPLHF
>TRBJ2-5|-|TRBV5-1|TRBD2
TGCGCCAGCAGCTCTAGCGGGGGGGCCGGGGAGACCCAGTACTTC
CASSSSGGAGETQYF
>TRBJ2-6|-|TRBV18|-
TGTGCCAGCTCATACTCGGGAGCCAACGTCCTGACTTTC
CASSYSGANVLTF
>TRBJ1-5|once|TRBV2|TRBD1
TGTGCCAGCAGTGATCTTCGTGGGACAGGGGTCCAGCCCCAGCATTTT
CASSDLRGTGVQPQHF
>TRBJ2-7|-|TRBV28|TRBD1
TGTGCCAGCAGCCTTCTGGGACAGGGGTCCTACGAGCAGTACTTC
CASSLLGQGSYEQYF
>TRBJ1-4|-|TRBV19|-
TGTGCCAGTAGTGCTTTCGTGGGGTTGGAGGATGAAAAACTGTTTTTT
CASSAFVGLEDEKLFF
>TRBJ2-2|-|TRBV27|TRBD1
TGTGCCAGCAGTTGGAAGGGACAGGGGACGAACACCGGGGAGCTGTTTTTT
CASSWKGQGTNTGELFF
>TRBJ1-2|-|TRBV9|TRBD1
TGTGCCAGCAGCGCAGGGGGCGGAGGCTATGGCTACACCTTC
CASSAGGGGYGYTF
>TRBJ2-6|-|TRBV5-1|TRBD1
TGTGCCAGCAGCCCCACAGGGGGCTCTGGGGCCAACGTCCTGACTTTC
CASSPTGGSGANVLTF
>TRBJ1-2|once|TRBV5-1|-
TGCGCCAGCAGCTTGGATGGGGGCTATGGCTACACCTTC
CASSLDGGYGYTF
>TRBJ2-3|-|TRBV4-2|-
TGTGCCAGCAGTCAAGGGCCTGGAGGCACAGATACGCAGTATTTT
CASSQGPGGTDTQYF
>TRBJ2-7|-|TRBV28|-
TGTGCCGGCAGTTCGTATGGCGGCAGGGCCTTTTACGAGCAGTACTTC
CAGSSYGGRAFYEQYF
>TRBJ1-4|-|TRBV5-1|TRBD1
TGCGCCAGCAGCTTTGGGACAGGGATCGAAAAACTGTTTTTT
CASSFGTGIEKLFF
>TRBJ1-3|-|TRBV2|-
TGTGCCAGCAAGGACACCCACTCTGGAAACACCATATATTTT
CASKDTHSGNTIYF
>TRBJ1-2|once|TRBV30|-
TGTGCCTGGACCGTAGGGCTTACCTATGGCTACACCTTC
CAWTVGLTYGYTF
>TRBJ2-5|-|TRBV7-9|TRBD2
TGTGCCAGCAGCCGTTCCCTTCTAGCGGGGGGGGAGACCCAGTACTTC
CASSRSLLAGGETQYF
>TRBJ1-1|-|TRBV28|-
TGTGCCAGTGCGGAAACAGGGACGCCTTCAACGACTGAAGCTTTCTTT
CASAETGTPSTTEAFF
>TRBJ2-1|-|TRBV7-7|TRBD2
TGTGCCAGCAGTCGCGGACTAGCAGACGGCGATGAGCAGTTCTTC
CASSRGLADGDEQFF
>TRBJ2-7|-|TRBV5-1|-
TGCGCCAGCAGCTTGGGCCACAGGGATTCTTCCTACGAGCAGTACTTC
CASSLGHRDSSYEQYF
>TRBJ2-5|-|TRBV7-2|TRBD1
TGTGCCAGCAGCGTGGACAGGGGAGAGACCCAGTACTTC
CASSVDRGETQYF
>TRBJ1-4|-|TRBV5-5|-
TGTGCCAGCACCCCTACGCCGGAAAAACTGTTTTTT
CASTPTPEKLFF
>TRBJ1-3|-|TRBV6-1|TRBD1
TGTGCCAGCAGGAACAGGGGGACTTCTGGAAACACCATATATTTT
CASRNRGTSGNTIYF
>TRBJ2-1|-|TRBV28|-
TGTGCCAGCAGTTTCAGGGGGCGCGGGGGTGAGCAGTTCTTC
CASSFRGRGGEQFF
>TRBJ2-7|-|TRBV30|-
TGTGCCTGGAGTGACCTCTACGAGCAGTACTTC
CAWSDLYEQYF
>TRBJ1-1|few|TRBV21-1|-
TGTGCCAGCAGCAAAGCGACTAGACGGCAGGGGAACACTGAAGCTTTCTTT
CASSKATRRQGNTEAFF
>TRBJ1-3|-|TRBV5-1|-
TGCGCCAGCACGGGGGGCGGCTCTGGAAACACCATATATTTT
CASTGGGSGNTIYF
>TRBJ1-6|-|TRBV6-5|-
TGTGCCAGCAGCCCTACGGCCTCCTATAATTCACCCCTCCACTTT
CASSPTASYNSPLHF
>TRBJ2-7|-|TRBV5-1|-
TGCGCCAGCAGCTTGGTGGGACTCACCTACGAGCAGTACTTC
CASSLVGLTYEQYF
>TRBJ1-2|-|TRBV6-1|-
TGTGCCAGCAGTGAAGGGGGGGGCGGCTACACCTTC
CASSEGGGGYTF
>TRBJ1-4|-|TRBV5-1|-
TGCGCCAGCAGCTACGACCGAGCGTACGGTGAAAAACTGTTTTTT
CASSYDRAYGEKLFF
>TRBJ2-3|-|TRBV6-1|TRBD1
TGTGCCAGCGCCGGGACAGGGTATCCAGATACGCAGTATTTT
CASAGTGYPDTQYF
>TRBJ1-5|-|TRBV6-5|TRBD1
TGTGCCAGCAGTTGGACAGGGGGCTTGGATCAGCCCCAGCATTTT
CASSWTGGLDQPQHF
>TRBJ1-5|-|TRBV10-2|TRBD1
TGCGCCAGCGGAGGGACAGATTATAGCAATCAGCCCCAGCATTTT
CASGGTDYSNQPQHF
>TRBJ1-1|-|TRBV5-4|-
TGTGCCAGCAGCAAGGGGGTTTCGGACACTGAAGCTTTCTTT
CASSKGVSDTEAFF
>TRBJ1-6|once|TRBV4-1|TRBD1
TGCGCCAGCAGCCAAGACGGACAGGCGGATTCACCCCTCCACTTT
CASSQDGQADSPLHF
>TRBJ1-6|-|TRBV28|-
TGTGCCAGCAGTATCACAGGGAACTCACCCCTCCACTTT
CASSITGNSPLHF
>TRBJ1-6|-|TRBV10-1|-
TGCGCCAGCAACCAGGGCCCCAATTCACCCCTCCACTTT
CASNQGPNSPLHF
>TRBJ2-7|-|TRBV28|TRBD1
TGTGCGATCAGCGAGCCACAGGGGGCCCACGAGCAGTACTTC
CAISEPQGAHEQYF
>TRBJ1-1|few|TRBV2|-
TGTGCCAGCAGTGAAGCTCCCCCGGACACTGAAGCTTTCTTT
CASSEAPPDTEAFF
>TRBJ1-4|-|TRBV6-5|-
TGTGCCAGCAGTTACGGTGGCAGGGTTAACGAAAAACTGTTTTTT
CASSYGGRVNEKLFF
>TRBJ1-2|-|TRBV7-9|TRBD1
TGTGCCAGCAGATCTTGGGACAGAAATAACTATGGCTACACCTTC
CASRSWDRNNYGYTF
>TRBJ2-2|-|TRBV7-2|-
TGTGCCAGCAGCTCCGGGCCCGAGACCGGGGAGCTGTTTTTT
CASSSGPETGELFF
>TRBJ2-4|-|TRBV7-2|-
TGTGCCAGCAGCCCAGAACCAGGGGAGAGCGGCAAAAACATTCAGTACTTC
CASSPEPGESGKNIQYF
>TRBJ1-1|-|TRBV5-4|-
TGTGCCAGCAGCACGCAGGGTTCCACTGAAGCTTTCTTT
CASSTQGSTEAFF
>TRBJ2-7|once|TRBV7-2|-
TGTGCCAGCAGCTTCCGGGGGCCGCCCTACGAGCAGTACTTC
CASSFRGPPYEQYF
>TRBJ1-2|once|TRBV10-3|TRBD1
TGTGCCATCAGGGGGACAGGGGGCTATGGCTACACCTTC
CAIRGTGGYGYTF
>TRBJ2-3|-|TRBV18|TRBD2
TGTGCCAGCTCACTTCCGGGACTAGCGGGGGGACTCACAGATACGCAGTATTTT
CASSLPGLAGGLTDTQYF
>TRBJ2-2|-|TRBV5-1|-
TGCGCCAGCAGCTTGGTGGCCGGACAGTACACCGGGGAGCTGTTTTTT
CASSLVAGQYTGELFF
>TRBJ2-3|-|TRBV11-3|-
TGTGCCAGCAGCGGACGGGGAAATACGCAGTATTTT
CASSGRGNTQYF